A selection of T cell receptor beta chains follows, all from one sample in a study of T cells after yellow fever vaccination. In TCRdb, the 5' RACE reads were re-called with MiXCR into one record per CDR3 protein. The profile shows around 310,000 distinct CDR3 sequences, roughly 4% of them singletons. Sequenced here: PBMCs, sampled 5 days after the yellow fever booster vaccination. Every receptor here comes from a man aged 18-30 years who received the YFV17D yellow fever vaccine. The CDR3 runs from the conserved cysteine through the conserved F or W. The D gene is left open where the match is weak. Rows give clone size only sometimes, using once, few, many, or a class for an expanded clone.

v_call	d_call	j_call	clone_size	cdr3_aa	cdr3_nt
TRBV7-9	NA	TRBJ1-1	NA	CASSSAGGGPRGAFF	TGTGCCAGCAGCTCCGCAGGTGGAGGTCCCCGAGGGGCTTTCTTT
TRBV29-1	NA	TRBJ1-2	few	CSVVGAPAYGYTF	TGCAGCGTTGTAGGGGCGCCGGCCTATGGCTACACCTTC
TRBV7-6	NA	TRBJ2-3	few	CASSPMDRALADTQYF	TGTGCCAGCAGCCCTATGGACCGTGCCCTCGCAGATACGCAGTATTTT
TRBV4-1	NA	TRBJ2-3	few	CASSQVVDFASTDTQYF	TGCGCCAGCAGCCAAGTGGTCGATTTCGCTAGCACAGATACGCAGTATTTT
TRBV7-3	TRBD1	TRBJ2-6	many	CASRLTGGSGANVLTF	TGTGCCAGCAGATTGACAGGGGGCAGTGGGGCCAACGTCCTGACTTTC
TRBV5-5	TRBD1	TRBJ1-5	NA	CASSLDRGYSNQPQHF	TGTGCCAGCAGCTTAGACAGGGGATATAGCAATCAGCCCCAGCATTTT
TRBV4-1	NA	TRBJ2-7	many	CASSQDSGQSWPYEQYF	TGCGCCAGCAGCCAAGATTCCGGACAGTCCTGGCCCTACGAGCAGTACTTC
TRBV6-1	TRBD1	TRBJ1-1	NA	CASRTGGSVNTEAFF	TGTGCCAGCAGGACAGGGGGGAGCGTGAACACTGAAGCTTTCTTT
TRBV7-9	NA	TRBJ2-7	few	CASSEMMGSYEQYF	TGTGCCAGCAGCGAGATGATGGGTTCCTACGAGCAGTACTTC
TRBV7-8	NA	TRBJ1-1	NA	CASSLERHTEAFF	TGTGCCAGCAGCTTAGAGCGGCACACTGAAGCTTTCTTT
TRBV4-3	NA	TRBJ1-6	many	CASSQGYNSPLHF	TGCGCCAGCAGCCAAGGGTATAATTCACCCCTCCACTTT
TRBV7-2	NA	TRBJ1-6	NA	CASSLRGPINSPLHF	TGTGCCAGCAGCTTAAGAGGGCCAATTAATTCACCCCTCCACTTT
TRBV20-1	TRBD2	TRBJ2-1	NA	CSAREVGEGAYNEQFF	TGCAGTGCTAGAGAGGTGGGGGAGGGCGCGTACAATGAGCAGTTCTTC
TRBV11-3	TRBD2	TRBJ2-2	few	CASSLDLSSGRTGELFF	TGTGCCAGCAGCTTAGATCTTTCTAGCGGTCGCACCGGGGAGCTGTTTTTT
TRBV7-2	NA	TRBJ2-5	many	CASSLVAGRQETQYF	TGTGCCAGCAGCTTAGTTGCGGGGCGACAAGAGACCCAGTACTTC
TRBV5-1	NA	TRBJ2-5	many	CASSYKETQYF	TGCGCCAGCAGCTATAAAGAGACCCAGTACTTC
TRBV20-1	TRBD1	TRBJ1-2	many	CSAVPGGSGYTF	TGCAGTGCTGTTCCAGGGGGAAGTGGCTACACCTTC
TRBV12-3/TRBV12-4	NA	TRBJ2-5	many	CASSPLEETQYF	TGTGCCAGCAGCCCCCTCGAAGAGACCCAGTACTTC
TRBV12-3/TRBV12-4	TRBD2	TRBJ2-1	NA	CASRTPGLGPYNEQFF	TGTGCCAGCAGGACCCCGGGACTAGGTCCCTACAATGAGCAGTTCTTC
TRBV7-2	NA	TRBJ1-3	NA	CASRTSFGAEDGNTIYF	TGTGCCAGCAGAACTTCTTTCGGAGCGGAGGACGGAAACACCATATATTTT
TRBV18	TRBD1	TRBJ2-5	few	CASSLDRARKTQYF	TGTGCCAGCTCCCTAGACAGGGCCCGGAAGACCCAGTACTTC
TRBV4-1	NA	TRBJ2-3	few	CASSQDTSLTQYF	TGCGCCAGCAGCCAAGATACGAGCCTAACGCAGTATTTT
TRBV3-1	NA	TRBJ2-2	many	CASSRTSQEELFF	TGTGCCAGCAGCCGGACTTCACAAGAGGAGCTGTTTTTT
TRBV6-2/TRBV6-3	NA	TRBJ2-1	NA	CASSSPGGAWNEQFF	TGTGCCAGCAGTTCCCCCGGGGGCGCATGGAATGAGCAGTTCTTC
TRBV7-8	TRBD2	TRBJ2-6	few	CASSLVPRGASGANVLTF	TGTGCCAGCAGCTTAGTTCCGCGGGGGGCCTCTGGGGCCAACGTCCTGACTTTC
TRBV18	TRBD1	TRBJ1-1	many	CASSSRTGRVEAFF	TGTGCCAGCTCATCGAGGACAGGGCGGGTGGAAGCTTTCTTT
TRBV3-1	TRBD2	TRBJ2-1	few	CASSQVLAGGQNEQFF	TGTGCCAGCAGCCAAGTACTAGCGGGGGGGCAGAATGAGCAGTTCTTC
TRBV29-1	NA	TRBJ2-7	NA	CSVRRGLTSYEQYF	TGCAGCGTTCGGCGTGGGTTAACCTCCTACGAGCAGTACTTC
TRBV12-5	NA	TRBJ1-1	NA	CASGLARGGAFF	TGTGCTAGTGGTTTGGCGAGGGGGGGAGCTTTCTTT
TRBV7-6	TRBD2	TRBJ2-1	many	CASSLGALAGEQFF	TGTGCCAGCAGCCTCGGAGCACTAGCGGGGGAGCAGTTCTTC
TRBV11-2	NA	TRBJ1-5	few	CASSSTDRTQPQHF	TGTGCCAGCAGCTCAACTGACAGGACTCAGCCCCAGCATTTT
TRBV29-1	NA	TRBJ2-2	few	CSVEGTVNTGELFF	TGCAGCGTTGAAGGGACAGTGAACACCGGGGAGCTGTTTTTT
TRBV14	TRBD2	TRBJ2-1	few	CASSQDWERGWEQFF	TGTGCCAGCAGCCAAGATTGGGAGCGGGGATGGGAGCAGTTCTTC
TRBV5-1	NA	TRBJ2-3	many	CASRLEGISTDTQYF	TGCGCCAGCCGTTTAGAGGGGATAAGCACAGATACGCAGTATTTT
TRBV28	TRBD2	TRBJ2-3	NA	CASVRGGIDTQYF	TGTGCCAGCGTCCGGGGGGGCATAGATACGCAGTATTTT
TRBV20-1	NA	TRBJ1-1	many	CSVLSAGTNTEAFF	TGCAGTGTCCTAAGTGCGGGTACGAACACTGAAGCTTTCTTT
TRBV18	NA	TRBJ1-1	many	CASSPRNLNTEAFF	TGTGCCAGCTCACCAAGGAATTTGAACACTGAAGCTTTCTTT
TRBV20-1	NA	TRBJ2-5	few	CSARVRQLQETQYF	TGCAGTGCTAGAGTTCGACAGCTCCAAGAGACCCAGTACTTC
TRBV5-1	NA	TRBJ2-7	NA	CASSLDRASYEQYF	TGCGCCAGCAGCTTGGACAGGGCTTCCTACGAGCAGTACTTC
TRBV11-2	TRBD2	TRBJ2-3	few	CASSFRFSGALSTDTQYF	TGTGCCAGCAGCTTCCGATTTAGCGGGGCCCTTAGCACAGATACGCAGTATTTT
TRBV27	TRBD1	TRBJ2-1	many	CASSIGGRQFF	TGTGCCAGCAGTATAGGGGGCAGGCAGTTCTTC